This T cell receptor beta chain was found in a study of T cells in Graves' hyperthyroidism and ophthalmopathy. Study-wide points: In simple terms, a model built on 13 V-J features told ophthalmopathy apart from stable hyperthyroidism. The majority of expanded thyroid clonotypes above 0.001 also appeared in blood.

RNA transcripts served as the template for amplifying TCR beta CDR3 regions. First-round RT-PCR targeting the TCR CDR3 was performed with the HTBI primer set. TCRdb re-analysed the multiplex PCR reads in MiXCR, keeping a single row per CDR3 protein. The sample includes fewer than 650,000 distinct CDR3 sequences, 14% of them seen just once. This clonotype was counted only a few times. The target antigen is unknown. In germline, CDR1 is LGHDT, CDR2 YNNKEL (reference sequence). The CDR3 consists of 14 residues. V dropped 2 bases and J dropped 4 bases, with 9 bases sitting between them. Stability of Graves' hyperthyroidism was defined as absent ophthalmopathy progression within 18 months. The study left out patients who had uncontrolled infection, other autoimmune disease, pregnancy or lactation.

Sequenced input: blood. This TCR was sampled from a woman between 40 and 50 years old with Graves' hyperthyroidism. The chain carries TRBV3-1 and TRBJ1-3, with D uncertain. In DNA, the CDR3 is TGTGCCAGCAGCCAACAGGCGAAGGGAAACACCATATATTTT. Amino acids: CASSQQAKGNTIYF. Full variable domain (outside the CDR3, taken from reference TRBV3-1 and TRBJ1-3): DTAVSQTPKYLVTQMGNDKSIKCEQNLGHDTMYWYKQDSKKFLKIMFSYNNKELIINETVPNRFSPKSPDKAHLNLHINSLELGDSAVYFCASSQQAKGNTIYFGEGSWLTVV.